These T cell receptor beta chains were read from a single sample in a study of blood T cell repertoires in COVID-19. TCRdb's table, derived via immunoSEQ multiplex PCR, lists solely in-frame clones and lacks some. The sample consists of about 200,000 clones, around 84% of them appearing once. The specimen sequenced was peripheral blood. Receptors originate from a woman aged 80 or over with acute or convalescent COVID-19. CDR3s include the opening cysteine and the closing phenylalanine or tryptophan. Fields, in order: J gene, clone size, D gene, V gene, CDR3 protein, CDR3 DNA. D genes are given only for firm matches. Clone size is not always given. Where it is, it says once, few, many or a class for expanded clones.

TRBJ2-7	-	TRBD2	TRBV30	CAWSSGAGGYEQYF	TGTGCCTGGAGTAGTGGGGCGGGAGGCTACGAGCAGTACTTC
TRBJ2-3	-	-	TRBV4-3	CASSHRREVDTQYF	TGCGCCAGCAGCCACAGAAGGGAGGTAGATACGCAGTATTTT
TRBJ1-1	-	-	TRBV5-4	CASSSFNAENTEAFF	TGTGCCAGCAGCTCCTTTAATGCGGAGAACACTGAAGCTTTCTTT
TRBJ2-5	-	TRBD1	TRBV19	CASRPKGRGREETQYF	TGTGCCAGTAGACCTAAGGGCAGGGGGCGCGAGGAGACCCAGTACTTC
TRBJ1-2	once	TRBD1	TRBV25-1	CASSEYGTGGYYGYTF	TGTGCCAGCAGTGAATACGGGACAGGGGGCTACTATGGCTACACCTTC
TRBJ1-1	few	-	TRBV12-3/TRBV12-4	CASTLSGGSGFF	TGTGCCAGCACCCTATCTGGGGGGTCTGGTTTCTTT
TRBJ2-1	few	-	TRBV5-6	CASSLRVAYSYNEQFF	TGTGCCAGCAGCTTGCGGGTAGCCTACTCCTACAATGAGCAGTTCTTC
TRBJ2-1	-	-	TRBV4-3	CASSQERGDEQFF	TGCGCCAGCAGCCAAGAACGAGGTGATGAGCAGTTCTTC
TRBJ1-1	once	TRBD1	TRBV5-1	CASSLGTGSTEAFF	TGCGCCAGCAGCTTGGGGACAGGGTCTACTGAAGCTTTCTTT
TRBJ1-6	few	TRBD1	TRBV28	CASSSDRVESSPLHF	TGTGCCAGCAGTTCGGACAGGGTAGAGAGTTCACCCCTCCACTTT
TRBJ2-1	once	TRBD2	TRBV19	CASSVTGTSGRNEQFF	TGTGCCAGTAGTGTAACCGGGACTAGCGGGAGGAATGAGCAGTTCTTC
TRBJ2-1	-	-	TRBV7-2	CASSLGSATYNEQFF	TGTGCCAGCAGCTTAGGGAGTGCTACCTACAATGAGCAGTTCTTC
TRBJ2-3	-	TRBD2	TRBV10-1	CASSEWLGGSTDTQYF	TGCGCCAGCAGTGAGTGGTTGGGAGGGAGCACAGATACGCAGTATTTT
TRBJ1-2	-	-	TRBV4-1	CASSQVTGSIGYTF	TGCGCCAGCAGCCAAGTTACAGGGAGTATTGGCTACACCTTC
TRBJ2-1	-	TRBD2	TRBV18	CASSLLAGGRNEQFF	TGTGCCAGCTCACTACTAGCGGGAGGACGGAATGAGCAGTTCTTC
TRBJ1-1	-	TRBD1	TRBV5-6	CASSFGQGLNTEAFF	TGTGCCAGCAGCTTTGGACAGGGATTGAACACTGAAGCTTTCTTT
TRBJ2-7	-	TRBD1	TRBV6-5	CASSRDREPSYEQYF	TGTGCCAGCAGTAGGGACAGGGAGCCCTCCTACGAGCAGTACTTC
TRBJ2-1	-	TRBD2	TRBV19	CASSIDTASGRASYNEQFF	TGTGCCAGTAGTATAGACACGGCTAGCGGGAGGGCCTCCTACAATGAGCAGTTCTTC
TRBJ1-2	once	-	TRBV7-9	CASSLGQEGSYTF	TGTGCCAGCAGCTTAGGACAGGAAGGCAGCTACACCTTC
TRBJ2-1	-	-	TRBV28	CASTTGYNEQFF	TGTGCCAGCACCACGGGCTACAATGAGCAGTTCTTC
TRBJ2-4	-	-	TRBV21-1	CASSKAPQRGASKNIQYF	TGTGCCAGCAGCAAAGCGCCCCAGCGGGGGGCCTCCAAAAACATTCAGTACTTC
TRBJ2-7	-	-	TRBV29-1	CSVDRGRGEQYF	TGCAGCGTTGACAGGGGGCGGGGGGAGCAGTACTTC
TRBJ1-4	-	-	TRBV9	CASSVGYGRNEKLFF	TGTGCCAGCAGCGTAGGGTATGGGCGTAATGAAAAACTGTTTTTT
TRBJ2-5	-	-	TRBV5-5	CASSSLQEGETQYF	TGTGCCAGCAGCTCCCTACAGGAGGGAGAGACCCAGTACTTC
TRBJ2-1	-	TRBD1	TRBV18	CASIRDSYNEQFF	TGTGCCAGCATCCGGGACAGTTACAATGAGCAGTTCTTC
TRBJ2-5	-	-	TRBV18	CASSLLPLIQETQYF	TGTGCCAGCTCACTGCTTCCACTAATCCAAGAGACCCAGTACTTC
TRBJ2-1	-	TRBD2	TRBV19	CASNDGLARQFF	TGTGCCAGTAACGACGGACTAGCGCGACAGTTCTTC
TRBJ1-5	-	-	TRBV5-1	CASRLDSHSNQPQHF	TGCGCCAGCCGGCTGGACAGCCATAGCAATCAGCCCCAGCATTTT
TRBJ2-3	-	TRBD2	TRBV19	CASGRTSGSGVVTDTQYF	TGTGCCAGCGGACGGACTAGCGGGAGCGGAGTTGTCACAGATACGCAGTATTTT
TRBJ1-2	-	TRBD1	TRBV5-4	CASSLGGGAGYGYTF	TGTGCCAGCAGCCTGGGAGGGGGCGCCGGATATGGCTACACCTTC
TRBJ1-2	-	-	TRBV9	CASSPSQDYGYTF	TGTGCCAGCAGCCCCTCCCAGGACTATGGCTACACCTTC
TRBJ2-6	-	-	TRBV9	CASSPRPLISGANVLTF	TGTGCCAGCAGCCCCCGTCCGCTAATCTCTGGGGCCAACGTCCTGACTTTC
TRBJ2-7	-	TRBD2	TRBV5-4	CASSTASGPYEQYF	TGTGCCAGCAGCACAGCTAGCGGTCCCTACGAGCAGTACTTC
TRBJ2-1	-	TRBD1	TRBV9	CASSKLRDRGYNEQFF	TGTGCCAGCAGTAAACTCCGGGACAGGGGATACAATGAGCAGTTCTTC
TRBJ2-5	-	TRBD2	TRBV7-9	CASNRWGGRQETQYF	TGTGCCAGCAACCGGTGGGGGGGACGGCAAGAGACCCAGTACTTC
TRBJ2-7	-	TRBD2	TRBV7-2	CASSSGLAGVYEQYF	TGTGCCAGCAGCTCCGGACTAGCGGGAGTATACGAGCAGTACTTC
TRBJ2-1	-	TRBD2	TRBV18	CASSTGTSGRWNEQFF	TGTGCCAGCTCCACCGGGACTAGCGGGAGGTGGAATGAGCAGTTCTTC
TRBJ1-6	-	-	TRBV27	CASSRKIQGSYSPLHF	TGTGCCAGCAGTAGAAAAATTCAGGGGTCTTATTCACCCCTCCACTTT
TRBJ2-2	-	TRBD1	TRBV5-6	CASSLRRTGVGTGELFF	TGTGCCAGCAGCTTGCGTAGGACAGGGGTTGGCACCGGGGAGCTGTTTTTT
TRBJ2-5	-	TRBD2	TRBV14	CASSLGLAGGQETQYF	TGTGCCAGCAGCTTAGGACTAGCGGGAGGACAAGAGACCCAGTACTTC
TRBJ2-3	once	TRBD1	TRBV13	CASSLLGQGFLDTQYF	TGTGCCAGCAGCTTATTGGGACAGGGCTTCTTGGATACGCAGTATTTT
TRBJ2-7	-	TRBD2	TRBV19	CASSIVGLSGTSGNPYEQYF	TGTGCCAGTAGTATCGTAGGTCTATCGGGGACTAGCGGAAACCCGTACGAGCAGTACTTC